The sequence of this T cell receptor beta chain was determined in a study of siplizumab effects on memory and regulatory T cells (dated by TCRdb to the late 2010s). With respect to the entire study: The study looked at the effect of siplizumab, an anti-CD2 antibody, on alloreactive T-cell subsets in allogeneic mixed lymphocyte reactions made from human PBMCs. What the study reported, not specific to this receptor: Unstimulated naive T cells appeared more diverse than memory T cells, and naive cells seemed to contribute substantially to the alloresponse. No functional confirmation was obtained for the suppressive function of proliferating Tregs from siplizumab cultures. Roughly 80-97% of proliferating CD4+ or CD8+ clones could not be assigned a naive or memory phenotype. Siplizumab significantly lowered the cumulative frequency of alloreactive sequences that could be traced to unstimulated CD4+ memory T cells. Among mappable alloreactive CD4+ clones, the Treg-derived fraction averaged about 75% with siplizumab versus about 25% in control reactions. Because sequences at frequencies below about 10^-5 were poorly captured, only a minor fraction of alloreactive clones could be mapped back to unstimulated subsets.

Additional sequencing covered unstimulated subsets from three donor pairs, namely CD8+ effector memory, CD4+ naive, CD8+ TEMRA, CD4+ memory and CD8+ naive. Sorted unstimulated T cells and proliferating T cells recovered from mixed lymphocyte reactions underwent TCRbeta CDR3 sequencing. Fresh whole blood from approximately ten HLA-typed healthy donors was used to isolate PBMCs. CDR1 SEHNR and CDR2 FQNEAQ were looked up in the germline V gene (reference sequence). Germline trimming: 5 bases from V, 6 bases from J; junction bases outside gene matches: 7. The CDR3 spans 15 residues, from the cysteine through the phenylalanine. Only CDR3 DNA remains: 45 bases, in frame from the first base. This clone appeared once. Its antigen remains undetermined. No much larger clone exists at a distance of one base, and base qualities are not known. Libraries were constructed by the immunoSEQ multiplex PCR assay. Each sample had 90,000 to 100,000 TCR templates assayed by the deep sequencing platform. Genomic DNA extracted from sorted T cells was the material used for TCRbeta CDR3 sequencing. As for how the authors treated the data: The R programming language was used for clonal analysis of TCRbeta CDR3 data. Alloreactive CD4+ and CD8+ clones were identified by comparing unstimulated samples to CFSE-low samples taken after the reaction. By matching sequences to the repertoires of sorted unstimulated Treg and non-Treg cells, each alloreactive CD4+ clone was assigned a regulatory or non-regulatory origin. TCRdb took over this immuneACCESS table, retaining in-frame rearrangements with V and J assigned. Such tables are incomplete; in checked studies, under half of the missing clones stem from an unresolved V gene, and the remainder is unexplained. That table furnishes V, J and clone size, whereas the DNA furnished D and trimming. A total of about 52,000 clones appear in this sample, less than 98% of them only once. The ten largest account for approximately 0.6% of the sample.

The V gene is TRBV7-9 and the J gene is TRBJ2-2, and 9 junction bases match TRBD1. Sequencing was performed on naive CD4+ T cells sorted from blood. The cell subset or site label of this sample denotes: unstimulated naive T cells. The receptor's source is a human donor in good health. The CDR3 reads CASSQGQGSPGELFF. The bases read TGTGCCAGCAGCCAGGGACAGGGTAGCCCCGGGGAGCTGTTTTTT.